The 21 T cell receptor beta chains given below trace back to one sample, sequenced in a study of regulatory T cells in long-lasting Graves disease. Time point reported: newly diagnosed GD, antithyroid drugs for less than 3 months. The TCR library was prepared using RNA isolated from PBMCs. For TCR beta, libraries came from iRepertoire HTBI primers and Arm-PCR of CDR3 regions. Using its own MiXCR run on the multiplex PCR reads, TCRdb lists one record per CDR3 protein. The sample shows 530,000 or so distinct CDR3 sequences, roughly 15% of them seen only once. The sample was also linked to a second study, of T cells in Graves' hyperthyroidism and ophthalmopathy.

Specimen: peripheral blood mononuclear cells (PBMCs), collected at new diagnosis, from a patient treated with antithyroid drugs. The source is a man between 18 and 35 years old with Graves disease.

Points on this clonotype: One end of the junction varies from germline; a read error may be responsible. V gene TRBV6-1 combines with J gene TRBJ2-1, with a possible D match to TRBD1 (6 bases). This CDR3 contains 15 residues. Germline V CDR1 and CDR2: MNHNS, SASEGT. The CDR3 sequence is CASSRTDRSYNEQSF. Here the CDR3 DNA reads TGTGCCAGCAGTAGGACAGACCGCTCCTACAATGAGCAGTCCTTC.

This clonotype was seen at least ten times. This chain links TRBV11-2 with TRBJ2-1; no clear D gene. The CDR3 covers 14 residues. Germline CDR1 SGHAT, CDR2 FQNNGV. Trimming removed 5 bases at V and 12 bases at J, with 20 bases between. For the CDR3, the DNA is TGTGCCAGCAGCCCCCGGGCCCTCCACGTCGGGCAGTTCTTC. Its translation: CASSPRALHVGQFF.

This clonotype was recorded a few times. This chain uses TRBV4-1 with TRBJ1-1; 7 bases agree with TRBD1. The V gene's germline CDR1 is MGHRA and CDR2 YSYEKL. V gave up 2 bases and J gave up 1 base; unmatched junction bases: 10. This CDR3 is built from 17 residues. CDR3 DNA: TGCGCCAGCAGCCAACCGACAGGGAGGGTCGCGAACACTGAAGCTTTCTTT. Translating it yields CASSQPTGRVANTEAFF.

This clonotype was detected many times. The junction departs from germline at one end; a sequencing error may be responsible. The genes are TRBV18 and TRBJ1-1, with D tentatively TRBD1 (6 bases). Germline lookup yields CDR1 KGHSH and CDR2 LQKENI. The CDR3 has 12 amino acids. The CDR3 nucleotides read TGTGCCAGCTCACCGGGGGCAGGGACGGGAATCTTT. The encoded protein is CASSPGAGTGIF. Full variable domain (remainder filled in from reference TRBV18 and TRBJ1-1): NAGVMQNPRHLVRRRGQEARLRCSPMKGHSHVYWYRQLPEEGLKFMVYLQKENIIDESGMPKERFSAEFPKEGPSILRIQQVVRGDSAAYFCASSPGAGTGIFGQGTRLTVV.

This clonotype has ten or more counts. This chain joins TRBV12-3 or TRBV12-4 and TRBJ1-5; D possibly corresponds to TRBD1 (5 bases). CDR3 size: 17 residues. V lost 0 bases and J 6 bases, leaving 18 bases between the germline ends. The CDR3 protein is CASSLAPTGGGGQPQHF. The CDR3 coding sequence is TGTGCCAGCAGTTTAGCGCCGACGGGGGGAGGTGGTCAGCCCCAGCATTTT.

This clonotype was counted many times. In DNA form, the CDR3 reads TGTGCCAGCAGCGTCGGACTGGCATCCTACGAGCAGTACTTC. Amino acids: CASSVGLASYEQYF. The chain recombines TRBV2 with TRBJ2-7; D might be TRBD2 (5 bases). Germline V lookup: CDR1 SNHLY, CDR2 FYNNEI. CDR3 length equals 14 residues. The ends were cut back, 6 bases at V and 1 base at J, with 13 bases in the middle.

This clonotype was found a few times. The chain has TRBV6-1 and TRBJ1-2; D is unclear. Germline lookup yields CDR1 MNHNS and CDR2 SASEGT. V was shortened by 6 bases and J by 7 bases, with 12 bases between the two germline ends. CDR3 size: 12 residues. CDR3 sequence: CASRNAGRGYTF. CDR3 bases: TGTGCCAGCAGGAATGCGGGTCGTGGCTACACCTTC.

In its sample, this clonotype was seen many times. CDR3 protein: CASSSDLMNTEAFF. The CDR3 DNA reads as TGTGCCAGCAGTTCGGACTTAATGAACACTGAAGCTTTCTTT. The chain is built from TRBV27 and TRBJ1-1, with D unresolved. The length of the CDR3 is 14 residues. CDR1 is MNHEY, CDR2 SMNVEV, per germline (reference sequence). Trimming removed 4 bases from V and 0 bases from J, with 9 bases in between.

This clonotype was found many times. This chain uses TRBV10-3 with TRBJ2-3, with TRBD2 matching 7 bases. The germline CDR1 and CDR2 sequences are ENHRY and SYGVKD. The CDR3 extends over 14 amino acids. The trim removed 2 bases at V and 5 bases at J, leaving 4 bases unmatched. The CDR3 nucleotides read TGTGCCATCAGTGAGGGCGGGAGTGGAGATACGCAGTATTTT. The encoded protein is CAISEGGSGDTQYF.

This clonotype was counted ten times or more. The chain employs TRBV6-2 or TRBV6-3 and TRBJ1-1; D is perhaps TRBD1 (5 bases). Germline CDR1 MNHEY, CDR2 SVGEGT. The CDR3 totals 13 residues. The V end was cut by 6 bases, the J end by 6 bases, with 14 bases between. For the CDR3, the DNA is TGTGCCAGCAGGCCCGGAGAAGGGGCTGAAGCTTTCTTT. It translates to CASRPGEGAEAFF.

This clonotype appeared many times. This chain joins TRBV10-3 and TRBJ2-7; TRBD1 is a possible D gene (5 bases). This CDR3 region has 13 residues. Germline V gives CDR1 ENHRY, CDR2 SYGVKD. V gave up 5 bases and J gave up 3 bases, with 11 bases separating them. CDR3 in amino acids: CAISQGIGYEQYF. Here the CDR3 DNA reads TGTGCCATCAGTCAGGGAATTGGCTACGAGCAGTACTTC.

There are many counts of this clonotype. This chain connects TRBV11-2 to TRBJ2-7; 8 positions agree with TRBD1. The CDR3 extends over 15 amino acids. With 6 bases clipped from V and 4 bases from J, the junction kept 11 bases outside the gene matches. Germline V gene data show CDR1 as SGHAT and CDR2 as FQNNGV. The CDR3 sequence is CASRTTGTGKYEQYF. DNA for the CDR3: TGTGCCAGCAGAACTACCGGGACAGGAAAATACGAGCAGTACTTC.

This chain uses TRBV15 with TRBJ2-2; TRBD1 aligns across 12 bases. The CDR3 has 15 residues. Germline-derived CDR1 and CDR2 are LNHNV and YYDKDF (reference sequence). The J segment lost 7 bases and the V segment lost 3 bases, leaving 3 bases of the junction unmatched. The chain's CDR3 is CATSRGQGAIGELFF. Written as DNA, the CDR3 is TGTGCCACCAGCAGGGGACAGGGGGCTATCGGGGAGCTGTTTTTT.

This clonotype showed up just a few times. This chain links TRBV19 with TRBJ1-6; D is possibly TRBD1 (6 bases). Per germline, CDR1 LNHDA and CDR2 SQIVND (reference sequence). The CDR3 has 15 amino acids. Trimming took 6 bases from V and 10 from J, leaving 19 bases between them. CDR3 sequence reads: CASSRRAGVDSPLHF. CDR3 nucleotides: TGTGCCAGTAGCCGGCGGGCAGGGGTGGACTCACCCCTCCACTTT.

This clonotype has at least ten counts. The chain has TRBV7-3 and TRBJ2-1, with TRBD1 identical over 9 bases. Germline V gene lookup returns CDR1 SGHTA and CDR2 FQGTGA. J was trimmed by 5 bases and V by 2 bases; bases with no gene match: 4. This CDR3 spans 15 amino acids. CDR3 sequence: CASSLAGTGHNEQFF. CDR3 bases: TGTGCCAGCAGCTTAGCGGGGACAGGGCACAATGAGCAGTTCTTC.

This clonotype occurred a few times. Here the CDR3 reads CASSFSIGAGGGRYYNEQFF. CDR3 nucleotide sequence: TGTGCCAGTAGCTTTAGTATAGGGGCAGGGGGCGGGAGGTACTACAATGAGCAGTTCTTC. V and J are TRBV19 and TRBJ2-1, with D perhaps TRBD1 or TRBD2 (8 bases each). CDR1 LNHDA and CDR2 SQIVND come from the germline V gene (reference sequence). Deletions cut 6 bases from V and 3 bases from J, with 30 bases between. This CDR3 comprises 20 residues.

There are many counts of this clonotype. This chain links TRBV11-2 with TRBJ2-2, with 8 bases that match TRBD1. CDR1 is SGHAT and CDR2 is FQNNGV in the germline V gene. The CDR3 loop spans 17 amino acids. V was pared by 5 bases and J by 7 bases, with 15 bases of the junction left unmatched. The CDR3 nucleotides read TGTGCCAGCAGCCCTGCCGGACAGGGCCGTTCAGTCGGGGAGCTGTTTTTT. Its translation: CASSPAGQGRSVGELFF.

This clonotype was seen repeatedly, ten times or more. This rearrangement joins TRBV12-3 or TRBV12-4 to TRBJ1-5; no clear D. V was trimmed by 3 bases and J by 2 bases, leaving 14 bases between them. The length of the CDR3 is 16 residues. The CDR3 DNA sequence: TGTGCCAGCAGTTTTTGGGCCCCGCGGGGCAATCAGCCCCAGCATTTT. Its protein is CASSFWAPRGNQPQHF.

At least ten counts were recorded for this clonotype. In DNA form, the CDR3 reads TGCAGTGCTAGAGAAACGGAGTACTACGAGCAGTACTTC. Residues: CSARETEYYEQYF. The gene calls are TRBV20-1 and TRBJ2-7, with D hard to call. The CDR3 has 13 amino acids. Germline CDR1 is DFQATT and CDR2 is SNEGSKA (reference sequence). Trimming took off 0 bases at V and 3 bases at J, with 9 bases between the two ends.

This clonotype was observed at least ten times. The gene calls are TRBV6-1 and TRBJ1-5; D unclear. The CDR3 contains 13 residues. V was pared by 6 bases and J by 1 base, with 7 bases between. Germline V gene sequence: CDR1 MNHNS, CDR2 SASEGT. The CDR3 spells CASSGWSNQPQHF. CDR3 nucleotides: TGTGCCAGCAGCGGATGGAGCAATCAGCCCCAGCATTTT.

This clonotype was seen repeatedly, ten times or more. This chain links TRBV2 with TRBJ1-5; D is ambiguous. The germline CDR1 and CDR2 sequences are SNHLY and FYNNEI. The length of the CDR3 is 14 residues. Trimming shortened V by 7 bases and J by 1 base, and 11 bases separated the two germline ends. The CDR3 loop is CASTQRGSNQPQHF. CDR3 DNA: TGTGCCAGCACCCAACGCGGAAGCAATCAGCCCCAGCATTTT.